The T cell receptor beta chain under discussion was sequenced for a study of shared clonotypes between healthy human individuals. As defined, naive CD8 cells were CD45RO-negative and positively selected for CCR7, with terminally differentiated effector memory CD45RA+ cells excluded. Trimming stripped 0 bases from V and 0 bases from J, with 8 bases between. This CDR3 contains 15 residues. The germline CDR1 and CDR2 sequences are MGHRA and YSYEKL. Running of the assay took place at deep level. Sequencing was performed with immunoSEQ multiplex PCR; in TCRdb, only in-frame clones are kept and a portion is missing. In the table there are under 2,000,000 clones, roughly 95% of which are singletons.

Sequenced input: naive CD8+ T cells sorted from blood. This chain joins TRBV4-1 and TRBJ1-1; D is undetermined. The TCR was taken from a young man in good health. CDR3 amino acids: CASSQEESLNTEAFF. CDR3 DNA: TGCGCCAGCAGCCAAGAGGAGTCTTTGAACACTGAAGCTTTCTTT.